The 3 T cell receptor beta chains listed next were all sequenced from one sample in a study of shared clonotypes between healthy human individuals. Here immunoSEQ multiplex PCR was the method, and the copy in TCRdb shows in-frame clones only, minus some. The sample gives 730,000 or so clones, 72% of which show up once; about 2% is in the top ten. The sequencing input was memory CD4+ T cells sorted from blood. Subset given: CD45RA-negative fraction. The receptor set was obtained from a young woman in good health.

V usage is TRBV27 and J usage is TRBJ2-2; D is uncertain. Germline CDR1 MNHEY, CDR2 SMNVEV (reference sequence). V gave up 1 base and J gave up 6 bases, with 15 bases separating them. This CDR3 spans 16 amino acids. This chain's CDR3 is CASSLWLVPTPGELFF. In DNA, the CDR3 is TGTGCCAGCAGTTTATGGCTAGTCCCCACCCCCGGGGAGCTGTTTTTT.

V and J are TRBV9 and TRBJ2-3, with D possibly TRBD2 on 6 matching bases. There are 15 residues in the CDR3. V dropped 4 bases and J dropped 2 bases, with 14 bases sitting between them. Germline V gene data show CDR1 as SGDLS and CDR2 as YYNGEE. The DNA of the CDR3 is TGTGCCAGCAGCCCTGGGGGGTATTACACAGATACGCAGTATTTT. It yields the protein CASSPGGYYTDTQYF.

This clone appeared once. The chain employs TRBV10-3 and TRBJ2-1, with no clear D. Per the germline V gene, CDR1 is ENHRY and CDR2 is SYGVKD. CDR3 length equals 10 residues. Trimming pared 8 bases from V and 8 bases from J, leaving 7 bases between. Here the CDR3 reads CAIGQYEQFF. In DNA form, the CDR3 reads TGTGCCATCGGCCAGTATGAGCAGTTCTTC.